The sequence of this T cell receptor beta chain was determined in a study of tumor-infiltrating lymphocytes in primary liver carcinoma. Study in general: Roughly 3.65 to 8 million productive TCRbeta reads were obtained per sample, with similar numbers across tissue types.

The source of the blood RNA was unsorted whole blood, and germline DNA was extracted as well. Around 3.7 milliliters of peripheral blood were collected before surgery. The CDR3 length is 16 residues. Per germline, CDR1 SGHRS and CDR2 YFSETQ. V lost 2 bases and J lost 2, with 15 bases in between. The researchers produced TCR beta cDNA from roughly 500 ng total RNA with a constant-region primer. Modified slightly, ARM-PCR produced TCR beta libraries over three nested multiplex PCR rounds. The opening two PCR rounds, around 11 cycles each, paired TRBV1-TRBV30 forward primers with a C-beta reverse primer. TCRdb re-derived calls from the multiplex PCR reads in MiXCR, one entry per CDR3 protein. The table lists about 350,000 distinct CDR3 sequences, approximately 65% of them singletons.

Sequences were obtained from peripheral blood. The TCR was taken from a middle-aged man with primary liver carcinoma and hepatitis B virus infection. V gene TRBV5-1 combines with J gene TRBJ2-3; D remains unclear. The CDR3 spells CASSLSAPALTDTQYF. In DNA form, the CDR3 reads TGCGCCAGCAGCTTAAGTGCCCCAGCGCTCACAGATACGCAGTATTTT. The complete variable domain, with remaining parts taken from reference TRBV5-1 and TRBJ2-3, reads KAGVTQTPRYLIKTRGQQVTLSCSPISGHRSVSWYQQTPGQGLQFLFEYFSETQRNKGNFPGRFSGRQFSNSRSEMNVSTLELGDSALYLCASSLSAPALTDTQYFGPGTRLTVL.